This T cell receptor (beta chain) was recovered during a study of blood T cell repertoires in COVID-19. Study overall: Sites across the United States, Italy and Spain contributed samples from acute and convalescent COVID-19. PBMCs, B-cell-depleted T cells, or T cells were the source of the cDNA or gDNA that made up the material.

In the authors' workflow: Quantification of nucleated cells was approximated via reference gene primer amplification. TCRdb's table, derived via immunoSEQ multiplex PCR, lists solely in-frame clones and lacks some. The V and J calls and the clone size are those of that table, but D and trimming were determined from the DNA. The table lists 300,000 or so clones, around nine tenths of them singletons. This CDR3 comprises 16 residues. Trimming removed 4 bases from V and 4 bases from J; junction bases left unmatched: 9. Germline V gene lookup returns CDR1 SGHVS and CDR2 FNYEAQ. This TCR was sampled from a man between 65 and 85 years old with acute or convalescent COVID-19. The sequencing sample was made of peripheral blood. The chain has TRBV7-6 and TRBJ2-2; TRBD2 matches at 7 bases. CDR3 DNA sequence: TGTGCCAGCAGCTCCCGGGGAGGGATGGGCACCGGGGAGCTGTTTTTT. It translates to CASSSRGGMGTGELFF.